This T cell receptor beta chain was captured by sequencing in a study of cytotoxic CD8 clonotypes in ibrutinib-treated CLL. Study at large: The group held 11 relapsed/refractory and roughly 14 treatment-naive patients, with 17 to 18 IGHV unmutated.

J was trimmed by 0 bases and V by 6 bases; bases with no gene match: 8. The CDR3 has 15 amino acids. Germline V CDR1 and CDR2: MNHEY, SVGAGI. Using immunoSEQ multiplex PCR, the repertoire was profiled, and TCRdb retains in-frame clones only, with some absent. The sample carries about 310,000 clones, approximately 80% recorded once. The source of this sequence is a human donor with chronic lymphocytic leukemia. This chain uses TRBV6-5 with TRBJ2-7; TRBD1 agrees at 7 bases. Sequences were derived from PBMCs, sampled before ibrutinib treatment. The CDR3 sequence: CASSWPGQSSYEQYF. The CDR3 DNA reads TGTGCCAGCAGCTGGCCGGGACAGAGCTCCTACGAGCAGTACTTC.